This T cell receptor (beta chain) originates from a study of blood T cell repertoires in COVID-19. Study overall: T cells, B-cell-depleted T cells, or PBMCs provided the cDNA or gDNA that served as material.

Trimming pared 3 bases from V and 7 bases from J, leaving 9 bases between. This CDR3 comprises 13 residues. Profiled with immunoSEQ multiplex PCR; TCRdb holds only in-frame clones, not every one. The data contain more than 400,000 clones, about 92% of them singletons. The TCR comes from a man aged 18 to 35 who had recovered from COVID-19. Sequences were obtained from PBMCs or T cells enriched from blood (not recorded which). The chain employs TRBV12-3 or TRBV12-4 and TRBJ1-4; TRBD1 might be the D (5 bases). The CDR3 DNA is TGTGCCAGCAGTTTCGCCGGGGGTGAAAAACTGTTTTTT. Residues: CASSFAGGEKLFF.